This T cell receptor (beta chain) was recorded in a study of cytotoxic CD8 clonotypes in ibrutinib-treated CLL. Study details: Partial responses numbered roughly 25 and complete responses 2; after a median about 72 months, roughly 15 stayed remitted and about twelve progressed.

Deletions cut 2 bases from V and 5 bases from J, with 10 bases between. The CDR3 runs 14 residues. Per the germline V gene, CDR1 is SGHTA and CDR2 is FQGTGA. Concerning this clone itself: Its antigen is currently unknown.

Investigators sought sequencing depths of between 1 in 200,000 and 1 in 1 million T cells. TCRdb keeps only in-frame clones here, not all; method: immunoSEQ multiplex PCR. The sample records some 160,000 clones, more than 75% being singletons. The study's findings and limits: With treatment, public clonotypes, which were uncommon, either contracted or remained stable. Clonality increased at ibrutinib response and stayed stable in sustained remission. At progression, however, it fell back toward baseline.

Source: PBMCs, taken after 12 months of ibrutinib treatment. This receptor was identified in a human donor with chronic lymphocytic leukemia. The chain employs TRBV7-3 and TRBJ2-1; D not resolved. The CDR3 loop is CASSLADLDNEQFF. The CDR3 coding sequence is TGTGCCAGCAGCTTAGCGGACCTTGACAATGAGCAGTTCTTC.